Below are 32 T cell receptor beta chains sequenced from a single sample in a study of low-dose radiotherapy and immunotherapy resistance in tumors. TRAV- and TRBV-specific primers, spanning alpha and beta chains, primed first-strand cDNA. TCRs were amplified for roughly 20 PCR cycles with a constant-region primer and V-primer adapter. TCRdb called the reads again in MiXCR, with one record for every CDR3 protein. The sample lists over 15,000 distinct CDR3 sequences, approximately 70% occurring once. Receptors were obtained from a human donor with advanced metastatic prostate, ovarian, gallbladder or colorectal cancer (not recorded which). This table probably holds off-target reads from a library built for another chain.

About this clonotype itself: The junction departs from the called germline gene at one end, perhaps through a read error. The chain carries TRBV6-2 or TRBV6-3 and TRBJ2-7; TRBD1 agrees at 7 bases. The CDR3 loop spans 15 amino acids. Germline V gene lookup returns CDR1 MNHEY and CDR2 SVGEGT. The chain's CDR3 is CASSNSGTATYEQYF. CDR3 nucleotide sequence: TGTGCCAGCAGTAACTCCGGGACAGCAACCTACGAGCAGTACTTC.

The rearrangement joins TRBV27 to TRBJ1-2; 12 bases agree with TRBD1. V gave up 5 bases and J gave up 8 bases; unmatched junction bases: 6. The CDR3 loop spans 14 amino acids. Germline V lookup: CDR1 MNHEY, CDR2 SMNVEV (reference sequence). The CDR3 spells CASSTGQGARGYTF. The CDR3 coding sequence is TGTGCCAGCAGTACGGGACAGGGGGCGCGGGGCTACACCTTC.

The V gene is TRBV5-6, the J gene TRBJ2-1, with TRBD1 as a possible D gene (6 bases). V gave up 5 bases and J gave up 2 bases, with 11 bases separating them. The CDR3 covers 14 residues. CDR1 SGHDT and CDR2 YYEEEE come from the germline V gene. CDR3: CASRTGMAYNEQFF. CDR3 coding DNA: TGTGCCAGCAGGACAGGTATGGCCTACAATGAGCAGTTCTTC. The full variable domain, its missing parts supplied by reference TRBV5-6 and TRBJ2-1, is DAGVTQSPTHLIKTRGQQVTLRCSPKSGHDTVSWYQQALGQGPQFIFQYYEEEERQRGNFPDRFSGHQFPNYSSELNVNALLLGDSALYLCASRTGMAYNEQFFGPGTRLTVL.

CDR3 sequence: CASSILTSGAPYEQYF. The DNA for the CDR3 is TGTGCCAGTAGTATCCTGACTAGCGGGGCTCCCTACGAGCAGTACTTC. This sequence joins TRBV19 and TRBJ2-7; TRBD2 agrees at 11 bases. This CDR3 is 16 amino acids long. Germline trimming cut 3 bases from V and 2 bases from J; bases unmatched to any gene: 6. CDR1 LNHDA and CDR2 SQIVND come from the germline V gene (reference sequence).

The chain is built from TRBV18 and TRBJ2-7; D unresolved. Germline V gene lookup returns CDR1 KGHSH and CDR2 LQKENI. V was clipped by 9 bases and J by 5 bases, with 17 bases between them. There are 13 residues in the CDR3. The CDR3 region has the DNA TGTGCCAGTACCGGGCGAGTTGTTGACGAGCAGTACTTC. This codes for CASTGRVVDEQYF.

The CDR3 DNA follows: TGTGCCAGCAGTCCAGTCCTGGGGGGTTCACCCCTCCACTTT. Residues: CASSPVLGGSPLHF. This chain joins TRBV7-9 and TRBJ1-6, with D perhaps matching TRBD1 (5 bases). The CDR3 sequence is 14 residues long. Germline assignment: CDR1 SEHNR and CDR2 FQNEAQ (reference sequence). V was clipped by 6 bases and J by 9 bases, with 15 bases between them.

The chain is built from TRBV7-2 and TRBJ1-5; D is perhaps TRBD1 (5 bases). The CDR3 is 14 residues long. Germline CDR1 and CDR2: SGHTA and FQGNSA. V lost 4 bases and J lost 8, with 15 bases in between. CDR3 protein: CASSSPGLAKPQHF. The CDR3 bases are TGTGCCAGCAGCTCTCCGGGGCTTGCTAAGCCCCAGCATTTT.

This clonotype appeared once. The V call is TRBV12-3 or TRBV12-4, the J call TRBJ2-1; a weak D match, TRBD2 (6 bases). V lost 3 bases, J lost 4 bases, and 13 bases lay in between. The CDR3 loop spans 15 amino acids. The CDR3 region has the DNA TGTGCCAGCAGTTTGGGGACTGGGATGTACAATGAGCAGTTCTTC. This translates into CASSLGTGMYNEQFF.

The gene calls are TRBV5-1 and TRBJ2-1; tentatively, D is TRBD1 (5 bases). Trimming cost V 1 base and J 8 bases, with 16 bases left between them. Per the germline V gene, CDR1 is SGHRS and CDR2 is YFSETQ. CDR3 length: 15 residues. CDR3 coding DNA: TGCGCCAGCAGCTTGCTGGCAGGGTTCGCAGATGAGCAGTTCTTC. Amino acids: CASSLLAGFADEQFF.

The chain employs TRBV6-6 and TRBJ2-1, with TRBD1 identical over 7 bases. CDR1 is MNHNY and CDR2 is SVGAGI in the germline V gene (reference sequence). Trimming cost V 0 bases and J 2 bases; bases outside gene matches: 4. This CDR3 is 16 amino acids long. The CDR3 nucleotides are TGTGCCAGCAGTTACTCCCGACAGGGAGCCTACAATGAGCAGTTCTTC. The encoded protein is CASSYSRQGAYNEQFF.

V and J are TRBV2 and TRBJ2-1, with 14 nucleotides matching TRBD2. V lost 2 bases to trimming and J lost 15 bases; unmatched junction nucleotides: 12. Per germline, CDR1 SNHLY and CDR2 FYNNEI. The CDR3 has 16 amino acids. CDR3 protein: CASSERGLAGASVRFF. DNA of the CDR3: TGTGCCAGCAGTGAAAGGGGACTAGCGGGAGCGAGTGTGCGGTTCTTC.

The rearrangement joins TRBV11-1 to TRBJ2-1; possible D gene TRBD1, 5 bases. Looked up from germline, CDR1 is SGHAT and CDR2 is FQDESV (reference sequence). Deletions cut 1 base from V and 2 bases from J, with 12 bases between. The CDR3 spans 16 residues. CDR3 sequence reads: CASSLVLGLAYNEQFF. As DNA, the CDR3 is TGTGCCAGCAGCTTAGTTCTGGGGCTGGCCTACAATGAGCAGTTCTTC.

With respect to this clonotype: The junction does not match germline at one end; this may be a read error. The chain carries TRBV5-3 and TRBJ2-1, with 7 bases that match TRBD1. TRBV5-3 carries the ORF label, with uncertain function. The CDR3 runs 14 residues. CDR3 loop: CASSSDRIYNEQFF. Written as DNA, the CDR3 is TGTGCCAGCAGCTCGGACAGGATCTACAATGAGCAGTTCTTC.

The chain has TRBV25-1 and TRBJ1-1; 7 bases match TRBD1. Per germline, CDR1 MGHDK and CDR2 SYGVNS. The CDR3 loop spans 13 amino acids. J gave up 10 bases and V 9 bases, and 14 bases lay outside the gene matches. The CDR3 loop reads CASNSGTVSPAFF. For the CDR3, the DNA is TGTGCCAGTAACTCCGGGACAGTGTCTCCAGCTTTCTTT.

V is TRBV20-1 and J is TRBJ2-3; perhaps D is TRBD1 or TRBD2 (6 bases each). This CDR3 is built from 17 residues. Germline V gives CDR1 DFQATT, CDR2 SNEGSKA (reference sequence). The V end lost 1 base, the J end lost 2 bases, and 19 bases lay between the germline ends. CDR3 coding DNA: TGCAGTGCTAGAGGAGGCGGGGTACAGGGCCCCACAGATACGCAGTATTTT. This gives the protein CSARGGGVQGPTDTQYF.

The gene calls are TRBV7-6 and TRBJ2-6; D unresolved. Trimming took 5 bases from V and 2 from J, leaving 7 bases between them. This CDR3 has 14 amino acids. Germline V gene data show CDR1 as SGHVS and CDR2 as FNYEAQ. CDR3 in amino acids: CASSQNPGANVLTF. The CDR3 DNA reads TGTGCCAGCAGCCAAAACCCTGGGGCCAACGTCCTGACTTTC.

The chain uses TRBV6-5 and TRBJ2-7; maybe TRBD1 (5 bases). V gave up 8 bases and J gave up 3 bases, with 14 bases separating them. This CDR3 has 13 residues. From germline, CDR1 is MNHEY and CDR2 SVGAGI. CDR3 residues: CASQQAVFYEQYF. The CDR3 DNA follows: TGTGCCAGCCAACAGGCCGTCTTCTACGAGCAGTACTTC.

This clonotype turned up a few times. V gene TRBV28 combines with J gene TRBJ2-3, with D tentatively TRBD1 (6 bases). The V and J ends lost 8 bases and 7 bases respectively, with 19 bases between them. The CDR3 sequence is 14 residues long. In germline, CDR1 is MDHEN, CDR2 SYDVKM. The CDR3 nucleotides read TGTGCCAGCCTTCACGGGGCAGGGACAAATACGCAGTATTTT. Protein product: CASLHGAGTNTQYF.

The rearrangement joins TRBV28 to TRBJ2-7; 13 bases are a match to TRBD2. The germline gives CDR1 MDHEN, CDR2 SYDVKM. The CDR3 spans 15 residues. V was pared by 6 bases and J by 7 bases, with 9 bases of the junction left unmatched. In DNA form, the CDR3 reads TGTGCCAGCAGCCCCCCCCGACTAGCGGGAGGTGAGCAGTACTTC. Its translation: CASSPPRLAGGEQYF.

A few counts support this clonotype. V gene TRBV5-1 combines with J gene TRBJ2-7, with TRBD2 matching 14 bases. Germline trimming cut 0 bases from V and 9 bases from J; bases unmatched to any gene: 8. Germline V gene data show CDR1 as SGHRS and CDR2 as YFSETQ. CDR3 length equals 16 residues. The CDR3 DNA is TGCGCCAGCAGCTTGGAACCGGGACTAGCGGGAGCAGGGCAGTACTTC. This translates into CASSLEPGLAGAGQYF.

The chain combines TRBV11-3 with TRBJ2-2, with 8 bases matching TRBD1. The CDR3 covers 16 residues. V lost 5 bases to trimming and J lost 4 bases; unmatched junction nucleotides: 9. Germline CDR1 is SGHNT and CDR2 is YENEEA. Here the CDR3 reads CASSPRPGQGTGELFF. CDR3 coding DNA: TGTGCCAGCAGCCCTAGACCCGGACAGGGCACCGGGGAGCTGTTTTTT.

This clonotype was seen more than once but under ten times. This chain connects TRBV28 to TRBJ2-1; D remains unclear. Germline V gene sequence: CDR1 MDHEN, CDR2 SYDVKM. Trimming pared 7 bases from V and 4 bases from J, leaving 14 bases between. The CDR3 runs to 14 residues. The CDR3 here is CASTLPQRYNEQFF. CDR3 nucleotide sequence: TGTGCCAGCACCCTACCTCAGAGATACAATGAGCAGTTCTTC.

The V gene is TRBV9, the J gene TRBJ1-6; possibly TRBD1 for D (5 bases). Between the trimmed V and J ends, which lost 0 bases and 8 bases, there was a span of 12 bases. Per the germline V gene, CDR1 is SGDLS and CDR2 is YYNGEE. The CDR3 covers 15 residues. CDR3 amino acids: CASSVEAGRDSPLHF. As DNA, the CDR3 is TGTGCCAGCAGCGTAGAGGCAGGGCGGGATTCACCCCTCCACTTT.

The rearrangement uses TRBV7-6 and TRBJ2-5; TRBD1 is a possible D gene (5 bases). The CDR3 contains 14 residues. Germline V gene lookup returns CDR1 SGHVS and CDR2 FNYEAQ. Trimming took off 4 bases at V and 2 bases at J, with 11 bases between the two ends. DNA of the CDR3: TGTGCCAGCAGCTACCGACAGCAACAAGAGACCCAGTACTTC. This encodes CASSYRQQQETQYF. The complete variable domain, with remaining parts taken from reference TRBV7-6 and TRBJ2-5, reads GAGVSQSPRYKVTKRGQDVALRCDPISGHVSLYWYRQALGQGPEFLTYFNYEAQQDKSGLPNDRFSAERPEGSISTLTIQRTEQRDSAMYRCASSYRQQQETQYFGPGTRLLVL.

The chain uses TRBV5-4 and TRBJ2-1, with D perhaps TRBD1 (6 bases). Germline V CDR1 and CDR2: SGHNT, YYREEE (reference sequence). CDR3 size: 12 residues. Trimming took 1 base from V and 9 from J, leaving 8 bases between them. The CDR3 DNA reads as TGTGCCAGCAGCTTGTTAGGGGGTGAGCAGTTCTTC. This sequence encodes CASSLLGGEQFF.

This clonotype came up once. This chain links TRBV6-2 or TRBV6-3 with TRBJ1-4, with D perhaps matching TRBD1 (6 bases). The CDR3 runs 14 residues. CDR1 MNHEY and CDR2 SVGEGT come from the germline V gene. V dropped 3 bases and J dropped 11 bases, with 16 bases sitting between them. The CDR3 is CASSYGGYTSKLFF. The CDR3 DNA reads TGTGCCAGCAGTTATGGGGGCTACACCTCGAAACTGTTTTTT.

The chain combines TRBV4-2 with TRBJ2-6; D is tentatively TRBD1 or TRBD2 (5 bases each). This CDR3 spans 15 amino acids. Germline CDR1 is LGHNA and CDR2 is YNFKEQ. Trimming removed 3 bases at V and 3 bases at J, with 9 bases between. The CDR3 DNA reads TGTGCCAGCAGCCAGGACACTAGTGGGGCCAACGTCCTGACTTTC. Protein product: CASSQDTSGANVLTF.

This chain links TRBV28 with TRBJ2-1; possible D gene TRBD1, 6 bases. The CDR3 consists of 10 residues. Germline CDR1 and CDR2: MDHEN and SYDVKM. The germline V and J ends were trimmed by 8 bases and 10 bases, with 9 bases remaining between them. In DNA, the CDR3 is TGTGCCAGCTCTACAGGGGAGCAGTTCTTC. Amino acids: CASSTGEQFF.

J is TRBJ1-3 and V is TRBV29-1, with 7 bases matching TRBD1. The CDR3 sequence is 13 residues long. With V trimmed by 5 bases and J by 2 bases, 3 bases remained unmatched. Germline V gene lookup returns CDR1 SQVTM and CDR2 ANQGSEA. CDR3 residues: CSVLQGPGNTIYF. The CDR3 DNA reads as TGCAGCGTTCTACAGGGGCCTGGAAACACCATATATTTT.

The V and J genes are TRBV7-6 and TRBJ1-1; possibly TRBD1 for D (6 bases). CDR3 length equals 14 residues. V lost 5 bases and J lost 3, with 13 bases in between. The germline gives CDR1 SGHVS, CDR2 FNYEAQ. In DNA, the CDR3 is TGTGCCAGCAGCAGGACAGCGCTGGACACTGAAGCTTTCTTT. Translated: CASSRTALDTEAFF.

For the CDR3, the DNA is TGTGCCATCAGAGGACAGGGTGGAAACACCATATATTTT. It codes for CAIRGQGGNTIYF. The V gene is TRBV10-3, the J gene TRBJ1-3, with TRBD1 identical over 8 bases. CDR3 size: 13 residues. Germline CDR1 reads ENHRY; CDR2 reads SYGVKD. V lost 6 bases and J lost 3; bases outside the gene matches: 1.

The V and J genes are TRBV11-2 and TRBJ2-3; D might be TRBD2 (6 bases). V shed 8 bases and J shed 2 bases, with 14 bases lying between them. CDR3 length: 14 residues. CDR1 is SGHAT and CDR2 is FQNNGV in the germline V gene. The CDR3: CASCISGHTDTQYF. The DNA of the CDR3 is TGTGCCAGCTGTATTAGCGGCCACACAGATACGCAGTATTTT.